This T cell receptor (beta chain) emerged from a study of blood T cells in healthy people across ages. Next came a second PCR, run for about 7 to 12 cycles, which used a sample-barcoded 5' primer along with a J-beta primer mix. TCRdb re-derived calls from the 5' RACE reads in MiXCR, one entry per CDR3 protein. Of over 550,000 distinct CDR3 sequences listed, about 30% are singletons. Per germline, CDR1 MDHEN and CDR2 SYDVKM. V was shortened by 6 bases and J by 0 bases, with 9 bases between the two germline ends. The CDR3 sequence is 14 residues long. This clonotype was found once. The chain couples TRBV28 to TRBJ1-5; the D gene is possibly TRBD1 (5 bases). The TCR originated in a woman of 80 years or more in good health. Sequenced input: blood. CDR3 nucleotide sequence: TGTGCCAGCAGGCCAGGGCATAGCAATCAGCCCCAGCATTTT. Translating it yields CASRPGHSNQPQHF.